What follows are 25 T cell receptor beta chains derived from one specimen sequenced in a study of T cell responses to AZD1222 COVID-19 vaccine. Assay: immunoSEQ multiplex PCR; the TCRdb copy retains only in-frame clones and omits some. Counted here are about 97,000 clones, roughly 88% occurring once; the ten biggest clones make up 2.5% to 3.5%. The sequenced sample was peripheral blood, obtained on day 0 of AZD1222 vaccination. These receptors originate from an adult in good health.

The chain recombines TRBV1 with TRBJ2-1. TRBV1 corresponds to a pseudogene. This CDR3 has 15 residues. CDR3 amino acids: CTSSPGGRINNEQFF. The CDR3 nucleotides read TGCACCAGCAGCCCTGGGGGACGGATCAACAATGAGCAGTTCTTC.

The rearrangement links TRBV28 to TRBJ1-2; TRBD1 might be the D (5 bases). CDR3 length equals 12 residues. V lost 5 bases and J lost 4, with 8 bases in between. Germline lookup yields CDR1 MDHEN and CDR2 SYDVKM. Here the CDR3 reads CASSTGVYGYTF. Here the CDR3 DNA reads TGTGCCAGCAGTACGGGGGTCTATGGCTACACCTTC.

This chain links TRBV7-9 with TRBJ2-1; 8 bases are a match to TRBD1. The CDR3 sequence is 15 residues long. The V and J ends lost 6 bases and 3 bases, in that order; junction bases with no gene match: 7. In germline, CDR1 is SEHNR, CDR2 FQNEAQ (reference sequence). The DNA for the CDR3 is TGTGCCAGCAGGCCGGACAGGGAGCGCTACAATGAGCAGTTCTTC. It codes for CASRPDRERYNEQFF.

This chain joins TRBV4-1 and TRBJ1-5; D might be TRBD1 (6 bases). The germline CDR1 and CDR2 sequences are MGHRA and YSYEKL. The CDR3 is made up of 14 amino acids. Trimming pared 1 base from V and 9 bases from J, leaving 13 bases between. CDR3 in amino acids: CASSQGQEVRPQHF. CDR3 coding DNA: TGCGCCAGCAGCCAAGGACAGGAGGTAAGGCCCCAGCATTTT.

The CDR3 DNA reads TGTGCCAGCAGCTTGTGGGTGAACACTGAAGCTTTCTTT. Protein product: CASSLWVNTEAFF. V and J are TRBV5-6 and TRBJ1-1, with D unclear. Looked up from germline, CDR1 is SGHDT and CDR2 is YYEEEE. The CDR3 is 13 amino acids. Deletions cut 1 base from V and 0 bases from J, with 4 bases between. Using reference TRBV5-6 and TRBJ1-1 for the parts outside the CDR3, the full variable domain is DAGVTQSPTHLIKTRGQQVTLRCSPKSGHDTVSWYQQALGQGPQFIFQYYEEEERQRGNFPDRFSGHQFPNYSSELNVNALLLGDSALYLCASSLWVNTEAFFGQGTRLTVV.

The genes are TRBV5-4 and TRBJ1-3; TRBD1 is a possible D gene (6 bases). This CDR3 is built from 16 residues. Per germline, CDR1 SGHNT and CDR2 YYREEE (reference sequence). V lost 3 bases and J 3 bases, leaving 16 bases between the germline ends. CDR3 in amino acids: CASSWGGGSYGNTIYF. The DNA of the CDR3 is TGTGCCAGCAGCTGGGGTGGGGGCAGTTATGGAAACACCATATATTTT. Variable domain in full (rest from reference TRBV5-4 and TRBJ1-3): ETGVTQSPTHLIKTRGQQVTLRCSSQSGHNTVSWYQQALGQGPQFIFQYYREEENGRGNFPPRFSGLQFPNYSSELNVNALELDDSALYLCASSWGGGSYGNTIYFGEGSWLTVV.

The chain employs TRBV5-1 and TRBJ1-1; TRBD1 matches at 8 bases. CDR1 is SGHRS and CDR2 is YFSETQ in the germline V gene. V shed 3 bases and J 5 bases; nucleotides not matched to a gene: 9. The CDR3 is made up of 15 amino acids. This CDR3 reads CASSSAGGRTTEAFF. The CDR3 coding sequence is TGCGCCAGCAGCTCCGCAGGGGGCCGGACAACTGAAGCTTTCTTT.

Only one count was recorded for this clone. CDR3 sequence (DNA): TGCGCCAGATTACAGGGTTACGAGCAGTACTTC. Protein product: CARLQGYEQYF. The chain has TRBV23-1 and TRBJ2-7, with D possibly matching TRBD1 (6 bases). TRBV23-1 is recorded as an ORF, its role being uncertain. The CDR3 contains 11 residues. V gave up 9 bases and J gave up 4 bases, with 10 bases separating them.

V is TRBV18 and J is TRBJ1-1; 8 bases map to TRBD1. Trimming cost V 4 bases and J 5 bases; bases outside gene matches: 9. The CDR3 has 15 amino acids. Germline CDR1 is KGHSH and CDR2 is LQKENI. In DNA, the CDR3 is TGTGCCAGCTCACAACCCGACAGGGGAGGGACTGAAGCTTTCTTT. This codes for CASSQPDRGGTEAFF.

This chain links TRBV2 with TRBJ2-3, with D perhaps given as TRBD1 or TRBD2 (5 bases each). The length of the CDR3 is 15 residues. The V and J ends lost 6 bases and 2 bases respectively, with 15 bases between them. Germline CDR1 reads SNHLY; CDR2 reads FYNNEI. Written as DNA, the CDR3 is TGTGCCAGCAGGCCGGGACCAACCCTCACAGATACGCAGTATTTT. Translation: CASRPGPTLTDTQYF.

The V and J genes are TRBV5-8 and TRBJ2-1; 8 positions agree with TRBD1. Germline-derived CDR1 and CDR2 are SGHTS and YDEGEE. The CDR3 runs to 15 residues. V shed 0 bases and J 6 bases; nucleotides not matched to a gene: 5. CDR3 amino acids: CASSLGTGRRNEQFF. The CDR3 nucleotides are TGTGCCAGCAGCTTGGGGACAGGGAGGCGCAATGAGCAGTTCTTC. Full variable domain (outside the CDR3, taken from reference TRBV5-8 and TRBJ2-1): EAGVTQSPTHLIKTRGQQATLRCSPISGHTSVYWYQQALGLGLQFLLWYDEGEERNRGNFPPRFSGRQFPNYSSELNVNALELEDSALYLCASSLGTGRRNEQFFGPGTRLTVL.

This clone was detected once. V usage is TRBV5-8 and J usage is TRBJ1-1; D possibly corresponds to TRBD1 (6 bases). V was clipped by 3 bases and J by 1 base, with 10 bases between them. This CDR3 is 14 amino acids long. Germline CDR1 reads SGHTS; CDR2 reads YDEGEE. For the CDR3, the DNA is TGTGCCAGCAGCTCACAGGGTACGAACACTGAAGCTTTCTTT. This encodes CASSSQGTNTEAFF.

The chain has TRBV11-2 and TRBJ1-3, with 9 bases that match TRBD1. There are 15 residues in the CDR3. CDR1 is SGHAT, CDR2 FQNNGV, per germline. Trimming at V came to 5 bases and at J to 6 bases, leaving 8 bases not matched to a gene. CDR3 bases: TGTGCCAGCAGCCTCGAAGGGACAGGGATAAACACCATATATTTT. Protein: CASSLEGTGINTIYF.

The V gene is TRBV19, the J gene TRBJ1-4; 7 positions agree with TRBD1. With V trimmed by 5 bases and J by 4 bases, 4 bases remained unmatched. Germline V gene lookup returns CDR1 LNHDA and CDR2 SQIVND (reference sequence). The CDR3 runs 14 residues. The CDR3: CASSSDRINEKLFF. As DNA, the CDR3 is TGTGCCAGTAGTTCGGACAGGATTAATGAAAAACTGTTTTTT.

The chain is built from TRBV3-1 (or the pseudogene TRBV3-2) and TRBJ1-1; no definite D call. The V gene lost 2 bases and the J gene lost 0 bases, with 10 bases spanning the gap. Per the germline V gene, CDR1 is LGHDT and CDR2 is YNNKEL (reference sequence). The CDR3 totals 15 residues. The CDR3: CASSQQTRVNTEAFF. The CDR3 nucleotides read TGTGCCAGCAGCCAACAAACGAGGGTGAACACTGAAGCTTTCTTT.

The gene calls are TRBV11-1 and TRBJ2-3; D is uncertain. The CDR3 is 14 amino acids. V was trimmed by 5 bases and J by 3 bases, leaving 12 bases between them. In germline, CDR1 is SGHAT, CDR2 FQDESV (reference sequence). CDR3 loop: CASSPSLGTDTQYF. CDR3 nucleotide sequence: TGTGCCAGCAGCCCAAGCCTGGGTACAGATACGCAGTATTTT.

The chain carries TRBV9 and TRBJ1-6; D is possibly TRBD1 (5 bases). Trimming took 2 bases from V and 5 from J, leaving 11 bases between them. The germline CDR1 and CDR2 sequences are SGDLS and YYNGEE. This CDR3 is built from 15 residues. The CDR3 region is CASSVGGNNNSPLHF. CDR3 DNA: TGTGCCAGCAGCGTTGGGGGGAATAATAATTCACCCCTCCACTTT.

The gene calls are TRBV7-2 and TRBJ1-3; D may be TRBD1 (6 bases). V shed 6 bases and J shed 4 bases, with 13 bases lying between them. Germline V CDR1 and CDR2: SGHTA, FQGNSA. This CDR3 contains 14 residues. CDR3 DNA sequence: TGTGCCAGCAGATACCCAGGGGCAGGAAACACCATATATTTT. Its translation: CASRYPGAGNTIYF.

DNA of the CDR3: TGCGCCAGCAGCCAAGAGACCCAGTACTTC. It codes for CASSQETQYF. The J gene is TRBJ2-5, the V gene TRBV4-3; D uncertain. The CDR3 has 10 residues. V lost 0 bases, J lost 7 bases, and 0 bases lay in between. Germline-derived CDR1 and CDR2 are LGHNA and YSLEER.

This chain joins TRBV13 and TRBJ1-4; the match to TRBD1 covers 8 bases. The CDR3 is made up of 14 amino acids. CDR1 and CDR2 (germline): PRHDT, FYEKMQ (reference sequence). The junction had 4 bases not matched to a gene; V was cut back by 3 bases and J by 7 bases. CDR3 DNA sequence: TGTGCCAGCAGCTTCGGACAGGGAGGTGAAAAACTGTTTTTT. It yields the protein CASSFGQGGEKLFF.

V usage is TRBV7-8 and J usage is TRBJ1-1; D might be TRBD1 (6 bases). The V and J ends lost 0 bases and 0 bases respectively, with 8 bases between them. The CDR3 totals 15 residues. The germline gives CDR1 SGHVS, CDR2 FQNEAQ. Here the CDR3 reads CASSLATGMNTEAFF. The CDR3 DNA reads TGTGCCAGCAGCTTAGCGACAGGCATGAACACTGAAGCTTTCTTT.

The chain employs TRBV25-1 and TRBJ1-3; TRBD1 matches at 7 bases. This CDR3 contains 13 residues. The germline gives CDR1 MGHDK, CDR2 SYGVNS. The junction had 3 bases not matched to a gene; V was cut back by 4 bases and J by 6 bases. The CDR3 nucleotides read TGTGCCAGCAGTGGAACAGGGGAAAACACCATATATTTT. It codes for CASSGTGENTIYF.

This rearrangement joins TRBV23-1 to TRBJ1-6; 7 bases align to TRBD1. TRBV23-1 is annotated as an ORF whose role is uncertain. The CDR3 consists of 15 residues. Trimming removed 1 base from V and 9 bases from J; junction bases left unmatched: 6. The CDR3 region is CASSQWCQGGSPLHF. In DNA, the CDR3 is TGCGCCAGCAGTCAATGGTGTCAGGGGGGTTCACCCCTCCACTTT.

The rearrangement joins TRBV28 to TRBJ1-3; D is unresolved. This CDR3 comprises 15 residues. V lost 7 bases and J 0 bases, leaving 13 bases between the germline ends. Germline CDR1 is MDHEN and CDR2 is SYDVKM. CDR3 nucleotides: TGTGCCAGCACCGGGCAAGTATTCTCTGGAAACACCATATATTTT. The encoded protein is CASTGQVFSGNTIYF.

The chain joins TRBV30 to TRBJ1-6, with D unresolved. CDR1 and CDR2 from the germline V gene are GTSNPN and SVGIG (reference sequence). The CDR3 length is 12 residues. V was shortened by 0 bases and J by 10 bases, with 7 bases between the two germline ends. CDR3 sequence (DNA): TGTGCCTGGAGTGTATCCACGTCACCCCTCCACTTT. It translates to CAWSVSTSPLHF.